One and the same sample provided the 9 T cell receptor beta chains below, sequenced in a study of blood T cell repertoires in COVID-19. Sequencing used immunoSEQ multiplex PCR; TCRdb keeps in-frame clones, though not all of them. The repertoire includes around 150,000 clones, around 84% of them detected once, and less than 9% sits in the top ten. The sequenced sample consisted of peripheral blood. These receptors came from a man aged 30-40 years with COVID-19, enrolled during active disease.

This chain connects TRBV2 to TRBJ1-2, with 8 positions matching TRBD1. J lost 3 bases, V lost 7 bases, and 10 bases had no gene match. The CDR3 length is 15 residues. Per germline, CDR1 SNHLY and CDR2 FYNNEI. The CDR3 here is CASTLDRGRDYGYTF. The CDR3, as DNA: TGTGCCAGCACCCTTGACAGGGGAAGAGACTATGGCTACACCTTC.

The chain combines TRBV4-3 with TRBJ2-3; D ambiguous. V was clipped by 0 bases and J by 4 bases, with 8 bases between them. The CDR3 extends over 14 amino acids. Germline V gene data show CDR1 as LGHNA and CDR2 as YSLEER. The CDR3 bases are TGCGCCAGCAGCCAAGAAACCCTAGCAGATACGCAGTATTTT. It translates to CASSQETLADTQYF.

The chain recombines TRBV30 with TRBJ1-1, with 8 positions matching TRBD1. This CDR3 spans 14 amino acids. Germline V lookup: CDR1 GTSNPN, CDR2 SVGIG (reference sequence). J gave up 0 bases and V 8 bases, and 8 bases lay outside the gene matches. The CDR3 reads CAQYRGSMNTEAFF. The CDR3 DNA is TGTGCCCAATACAGGGGGTCAATGAACACTGAAGCTTTCTTT.

The CDR3 spells CASSSQGALYEQYF. The DNA of the CDR3 is TGTGCCAGCAGTTCACAGGGGGCTTTATACGAGCAGTACTTC. The chain combines TRBV27 with TRBJ2-7, with TRBD1 matching 9 bases. This CDR3 has 14 residues. Germline CDR1 MNHEY, CDR2 SMNVEV (reference sequence). Trimming took 4 bases from V and 4 from J; bases not matched to a gene: 5.

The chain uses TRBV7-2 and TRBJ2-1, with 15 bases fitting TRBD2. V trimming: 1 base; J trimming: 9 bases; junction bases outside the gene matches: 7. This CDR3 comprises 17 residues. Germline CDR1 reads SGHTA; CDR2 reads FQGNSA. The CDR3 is CASSLVGTSGRFSEQFF. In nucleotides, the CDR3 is TGTGCCAGCAGCTTAGTGGGGACTAGCGGGAGGTTCAGTGAGCAGTTCTTC.

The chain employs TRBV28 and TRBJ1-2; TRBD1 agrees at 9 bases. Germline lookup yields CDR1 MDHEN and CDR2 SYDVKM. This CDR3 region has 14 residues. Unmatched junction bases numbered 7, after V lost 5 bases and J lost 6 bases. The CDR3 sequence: CASSVGDRVHGYTF. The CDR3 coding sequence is TGTGCCAGCAGTGTTGGGGACAGGGTCCATGGCTACACCTTC.

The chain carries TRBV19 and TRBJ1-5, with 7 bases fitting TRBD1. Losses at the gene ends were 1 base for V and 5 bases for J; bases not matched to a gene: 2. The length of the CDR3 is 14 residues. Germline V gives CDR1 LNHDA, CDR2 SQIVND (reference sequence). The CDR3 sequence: CASSIGRGDQPQHF. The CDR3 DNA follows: TGTGCCAGTAGTATAGGCAGGGGGGATCAGCCCCAGCATTTT.

CDR3 nucleotide sequence: TGTGCCAGCAGTGAACAGGGACAGGGGAGCAATCAGCCCCAGCATTTT. Translating gives CASSEQGQGSNQPQHF. The rearrangement links TRBV2 to TRBJ1-5; 10 bases are shared with TRBD1. Germline CDR1 reads SNHLY; CDR2 reads FYNNEI. J lost 1 base, V lost 2 bases, and 2 bases had no gene match. CDR3 length: 16 residues. Using reference TRBV2 and TRBJ1-5 for the parts outside the CDR3, the full variable domain is EPEVTQTPSHQVTQMGQEVILRCVPISNHLYFYWYRQILGQKVEFLVSFYNNEISEKSEIFDDQFSVERPDGSNFTLKIRSTKLEDSAMYFCASSEQGQGSNQPQHFGDGTRLSIL.

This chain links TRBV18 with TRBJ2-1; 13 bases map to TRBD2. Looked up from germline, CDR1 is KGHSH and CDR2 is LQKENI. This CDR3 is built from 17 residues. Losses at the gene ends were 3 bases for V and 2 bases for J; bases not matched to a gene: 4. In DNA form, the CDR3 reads TGTGCCAGCTCACCCCCGGGACTAGCGGGACCCTACAATGAGCAGTTCTTC. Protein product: CASSPPGLAGPYNEQFF. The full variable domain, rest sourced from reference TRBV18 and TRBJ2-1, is NAGVMQNPRHLVRRRGQEARLRCSPMKGHSHVYWYRQLPEEGLKFMVYLQKENIIDESGMPKERFSAEFPKEGPSILRIQQVVRGDSAAYFCASSPPGLAGPYNEQFFGPGTRLTVL.